This passage covers 2 T cell receptor beta chains from one sample sequenced in a study of T cell repertoires in cytomegalovirus infection. No antigen is known for these receptors. TCRdb independently ran MiXCR on the reads; one entry per CDR3 protein. The sample has roughly 730,000 distinct CDR3 sequences, roughly 30% seen once. The sequenced sample was cultured PBMCs, obtained from culture after CMV antigen stimulation. The source is a human donor in good health (CMV status not recorded). Some clones in this sample may be carry-over from other donors' samples.

This rearrangement joins TRBV20-1 to TRBJ2-7; 11 bases agree with TRBD2. Per the germline V gene, CDR1 is DFQATT and CDR2 is SNEGSKA (reference sequence). The trim removed 5 bases at V and 2 bases at J, leaving 5 bases unmatched. The CDR3 runs 14 residues. The CDR3 loop reads CSAPTSGGAYEQYF. The CDR3, as DNA: TGCAGTGCTCCCACTAGCGGGGGTGCCTACGAGCAGTACTTC.

This clonotype was observed a few times. V usage is TRBV7-2 and J usage is TRBJ2-2, with a tentative D call TRBD2 (6 bases). Germline lookup yields CDR1 SGHTA and CDR2 FQGNSA. Trimming stripped 4 bases from V and 5 bases from J, with 11 bases between. The CDR3 spans 14 residues. Here the CDR3 reads CASSSKTRTGELFF. The CDR3, as DNA: TGTGCCAGCAGCTCTAAGACTAGAACCGGGGAGCTGTTTTTT. Full variable domain (rest looked up from reference TRBV7-2 and TRBJ2-2): GAGVSQSPSNKVTEKGKDVELRCDPISGHTALYWYRQSLGQGLEFLIYFQGNSAPDKSGLPSDRFSAERTGGSVSTLTIQRTQQEDSAVYLCASSSKTRTGELFFGEGSRLTVL.